This T cell receptor beta chain was profiled in a study of beta chain features in type 1 diabetes. Study outcomes and limitations: Shorter templates might be favored by PCR, equally in patients and controls. Naive, central memory and Treg TCRB repertoires appeared more alike in patients than in healthy donors.

Germline lookup yields CDR1 MNHNY and CDR2 SVGAGI (reference sequence). The CDR3 sequence is 13 residues long. Trimming removed 10 bases from V and 6 bases from J, with 19 bases in between. Worth noting for this clone: Its antigen is as yet unknown.

The isolated RNA, all of it, was reverse transcribed, so expressed TCRB transcripts were what got sequenced. Assay: immunoSEQ multiplex PCR; the TCRdb copy retains only in-frame clones and omits some. The table has about 140,000 clones, around 7% seen once. The rearrangement joins TRBV6-6 to TRBJ2-7; D is possibly TRBD2 (5 bases). Sequencing was carried out using central memory CD4+ T cells from blood. The source is a woman aged 25 to 39 in good health. The CDR3 nucleotides read TGTGCCATCGCCAACTTCGAGGGAACCGAGCAGTACTTC. Its translation is CAIANFEGTEQYF.